The rows below give T cell receptor beta chains drawn from one sample of a study of shared clonotypes between healthy human individuals. The method was immunoSEQ multiplex PCR; TCRdb's version includes in-frame clones alone and lacks a portion of them. Among about 1.1 million clones, around 78% were seen once, and the ten largest hold under 0.8%. Sequencing was performed on memory CD4+ T cells from PBMCs. Source of these receptors: a young man in good health. Some clones in this sample may be carry-over from other donors' samples. The CDR3 runs from the conserved cysteine through the conserved F or W. Size tells how often a clone was seen (once, few, many) or the class of an expanded clone, and some rows leave it out.

clone_size cdr3_length v_call cdr3_aa
NA 14 TRBV4-1 CASSQVGGSYEQYF
NA 17 TRBV15 CATSRGASEMNTGELFF
NA 15 TRBV28 CASTLRTGMNTEAFF
NA 15 TRBV5-4 CASSFGGQSSYEQYF
NA 16 TRBV19 CASSIPTSGGGDTQYF
many 14 TRBV7-3 CASSQNSGTDTQYF
NA 15 TRBV5-1 CASSLKGFEADTQYF
many 15 TRBV5-1 CASSLGGTNTGELFF
NA 12 TRBV7-9 CASTSQGYEQYF
NA 11 TRBV2 CASSEAQIFRF
few 13 TRBV18 CASSLGKLYGYTF
NA 14 TRBV19 CASSVAPGANVLTF
NA 14 TRBV19 CASMRQAINTEAFF
NA 15 TRBV2 CASTKTGQYQETQYF
NA 16 TRBV5-1 CASSLVLGSNTGELFF
many 13 TRBV19 CASRRGAKETQYF
NA 16 TRBV15 CATSRGMAGVSYEQYF
NA 11 TRBV11-2 CASSDRGLQYF